In its sample, the clone carrying this T cell receptor beta chain was seen many times. RNA transcripts served as template for amplifying TCR beta CDR3 sequences. Scientists carried out first-round RT-PCR using HTBI primers and then a second-round multiplex PCR. TCRdb called the multiplex PCR reads again in MiXCR, with one record for every CDR3 protein. The data contain 400,000 to 450,000 distinct CDR3 sequences, under 25% of them seen just once; the ten biggest clones take up around 3.2%. This specimen comes from a study of Graves' ophthalmopathy and Graves' hyperthyroidism. The wider study: Prior to any treatment, peripheral blood was collected at the time of initial diagnosis.

The germline V and J ends were trimmed by 3 bases and 1 base, with 10 bases remaining between them. Per germline, CDR1 KGHSH and CDR2 LQKENI. The CDR3 is 15 amino acids. Sequenced sample: peripheral blood. The V call is TRBV18, the J call TRBJ1-5, with D possibly TRBD1 on 6 matching bases. The receptor comes from a woman aged 18-29 years with stable Graves' hyperthyroidism. The CDR3 loop is CASSPNTGSNQPQHF. The CDR3 region has the DNA TGTGCCAGCTCACCTAACACAGGGAGCAATCAGCCCCAGCATTTT.